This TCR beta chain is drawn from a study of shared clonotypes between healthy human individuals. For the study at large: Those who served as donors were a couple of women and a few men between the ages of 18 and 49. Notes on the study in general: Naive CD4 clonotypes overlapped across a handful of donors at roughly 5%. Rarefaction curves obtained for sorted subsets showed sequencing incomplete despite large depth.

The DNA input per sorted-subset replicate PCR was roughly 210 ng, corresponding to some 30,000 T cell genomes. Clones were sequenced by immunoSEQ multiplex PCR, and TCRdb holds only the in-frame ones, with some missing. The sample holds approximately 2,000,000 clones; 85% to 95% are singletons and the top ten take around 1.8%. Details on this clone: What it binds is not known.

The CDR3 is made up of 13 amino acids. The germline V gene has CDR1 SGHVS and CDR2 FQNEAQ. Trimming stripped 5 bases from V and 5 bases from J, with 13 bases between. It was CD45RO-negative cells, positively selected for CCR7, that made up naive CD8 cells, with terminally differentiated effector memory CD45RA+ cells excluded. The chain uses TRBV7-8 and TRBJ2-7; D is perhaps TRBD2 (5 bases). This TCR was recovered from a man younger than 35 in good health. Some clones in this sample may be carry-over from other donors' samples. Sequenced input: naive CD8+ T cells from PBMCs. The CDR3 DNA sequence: TGTGCCAGCAGCCAGGTAGCGCCCAACGAGCAGTACTTC. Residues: CASSQVAPNEQYF. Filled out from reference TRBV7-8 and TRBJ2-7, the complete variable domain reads GAGVSQSPRYKVAKRGQDVALRCDPISGHVSLFWYQQALGQGPEFLTYFQNEAQLDKSGLPSDRFFAERPEGSVSTLKIQRTQQEDSAVYLCASSQVAPNEQYFGPGTRLTVT.